This T cell receptor (beta chain) originates from a study of T cell responses to AZD1222 COVID-19 vaccine. Study as a whole: Recipients boosted at about 4 weeks or about 12 weeks are pooled.

This CDR3 region has 13 residues. CDR1 is KGHSH and CDR2 is LQKENI in the germline V gene. Trimming cost V 2 bases and J 10 bases, with 9 bases left between them. This clone was detected only once. Its antigen is undetermined. Study-wide results and caveats: Nearly half of the spike-specific TCRs reportedly recognize variant regions that carry no mutations. Baseline testing showed seropositivity in only five or six AZD1222 recipients. Two AZD1222 administrations were followed by greater Spike-specific TCR breadth and depth.

Sequencing used immunoSEQ multiplex PCR; TCRdb keeps in-frame clones, though not all of them. The table shows 100,000 to 120,000 clones, with about nine tenths occurring only once. Sequencing used peripheral blood, obtained on day 0 of AZD1222 vaccination. The clonotype comes from an adult in good health. The rearrangement uses TRBV18 and TRBJ1-6, with D possibly matching TRBD1 (5 bases). The CDR3 DNA follows: TGTGCCAGCTCACCAGAGGGGTACTCACCCCTCCACTTT. Encoded protein: CASSPEGYSPLHF.